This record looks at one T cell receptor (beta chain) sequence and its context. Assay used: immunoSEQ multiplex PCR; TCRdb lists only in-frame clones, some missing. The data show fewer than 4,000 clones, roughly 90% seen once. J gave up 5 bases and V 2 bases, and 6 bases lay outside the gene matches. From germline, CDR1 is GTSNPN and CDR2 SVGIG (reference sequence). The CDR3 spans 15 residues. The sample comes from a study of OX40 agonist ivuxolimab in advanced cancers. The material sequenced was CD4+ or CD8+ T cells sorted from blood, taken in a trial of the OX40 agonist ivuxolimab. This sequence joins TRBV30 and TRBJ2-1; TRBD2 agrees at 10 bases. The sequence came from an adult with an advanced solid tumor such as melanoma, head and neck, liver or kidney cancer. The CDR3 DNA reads TGTGCCTGGAGTCCTTCTAGCGGGGGACACAATGAGCAGTTCTTC. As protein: CAWSPSSGGHNEQFF.